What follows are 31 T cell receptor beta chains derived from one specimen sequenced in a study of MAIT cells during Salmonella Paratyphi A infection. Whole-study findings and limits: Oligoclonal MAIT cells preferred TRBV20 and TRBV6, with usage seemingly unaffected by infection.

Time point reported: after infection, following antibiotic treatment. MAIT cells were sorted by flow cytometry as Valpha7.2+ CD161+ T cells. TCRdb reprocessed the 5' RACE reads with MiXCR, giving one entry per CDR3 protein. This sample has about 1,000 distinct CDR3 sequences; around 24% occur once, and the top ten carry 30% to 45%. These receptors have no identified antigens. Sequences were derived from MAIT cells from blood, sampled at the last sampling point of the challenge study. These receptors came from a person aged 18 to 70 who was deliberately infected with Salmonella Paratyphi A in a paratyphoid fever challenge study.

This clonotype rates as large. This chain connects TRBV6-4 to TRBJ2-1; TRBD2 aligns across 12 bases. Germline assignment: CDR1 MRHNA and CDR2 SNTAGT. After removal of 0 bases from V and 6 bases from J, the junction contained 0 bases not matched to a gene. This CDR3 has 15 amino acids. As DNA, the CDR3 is TGTGCCAGCAGTGACTCGACTAGCGGGAGCAATGAGCAGTTCTTC. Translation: CASSDSTSGSNEQFF.

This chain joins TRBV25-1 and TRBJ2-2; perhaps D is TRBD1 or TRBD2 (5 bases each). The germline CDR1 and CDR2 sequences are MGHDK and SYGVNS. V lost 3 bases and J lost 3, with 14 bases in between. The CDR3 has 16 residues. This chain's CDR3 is CASSDHRRGDTGELFF. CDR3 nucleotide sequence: TGTGCCAGCAGTGATCACAGGAGAGGGGACACCGGGGAGCTGTTTTTT.

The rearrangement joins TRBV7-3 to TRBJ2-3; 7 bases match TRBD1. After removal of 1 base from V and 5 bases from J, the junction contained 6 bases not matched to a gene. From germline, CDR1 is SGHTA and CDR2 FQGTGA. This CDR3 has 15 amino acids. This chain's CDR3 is CASSLILHRGDTQYF. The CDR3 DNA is TGTGCCAGCAGCTTAATTTTGCACAGGGGAGATACGCAGTATTTT.

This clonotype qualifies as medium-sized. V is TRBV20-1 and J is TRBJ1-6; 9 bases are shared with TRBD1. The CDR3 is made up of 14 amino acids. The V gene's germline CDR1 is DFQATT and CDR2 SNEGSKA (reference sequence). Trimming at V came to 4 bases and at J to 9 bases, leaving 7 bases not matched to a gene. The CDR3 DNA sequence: TGCAGTGCTAACTACGGGACAGGGTCTTCACCCCTCCACTTT. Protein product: CSANYGTGSSPLHF.

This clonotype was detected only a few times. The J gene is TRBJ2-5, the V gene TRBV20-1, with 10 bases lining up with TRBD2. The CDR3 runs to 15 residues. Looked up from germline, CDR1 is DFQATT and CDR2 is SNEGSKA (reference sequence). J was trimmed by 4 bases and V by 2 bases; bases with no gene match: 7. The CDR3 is CSARTGTSATETQYF. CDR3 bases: TGCAGTGCTAGAACCGGGACTAGCGCGACAGAGACCCAGTACTTC.

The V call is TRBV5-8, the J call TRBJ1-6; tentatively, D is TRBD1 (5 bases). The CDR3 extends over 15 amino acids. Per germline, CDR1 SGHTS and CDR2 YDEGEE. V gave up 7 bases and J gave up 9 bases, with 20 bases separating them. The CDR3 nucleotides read TGTGCCAGCCATTCCCCGGCAGGGCATAGTTCACCCCTCCACTTT. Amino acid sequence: CASHSPAGHSSPLHF.

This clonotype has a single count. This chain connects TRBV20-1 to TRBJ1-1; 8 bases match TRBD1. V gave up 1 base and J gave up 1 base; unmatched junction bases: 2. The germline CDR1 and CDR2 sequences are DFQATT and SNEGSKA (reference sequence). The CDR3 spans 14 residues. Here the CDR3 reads CSARVGTGNTEAFF. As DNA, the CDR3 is TGCAGTGCTAGAGTAGGGACAGGGAACACTGAAGCTTTCTTT.

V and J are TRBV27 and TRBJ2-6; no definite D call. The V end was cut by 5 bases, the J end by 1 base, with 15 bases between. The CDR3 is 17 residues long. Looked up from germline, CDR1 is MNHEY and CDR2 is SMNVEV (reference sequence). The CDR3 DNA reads TGTGCCAGCAGTATCGGAACCTCTGCTTCTGGGGCCAACGTCCTGACTTTC. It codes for CASSIGTSASGANVLTF.

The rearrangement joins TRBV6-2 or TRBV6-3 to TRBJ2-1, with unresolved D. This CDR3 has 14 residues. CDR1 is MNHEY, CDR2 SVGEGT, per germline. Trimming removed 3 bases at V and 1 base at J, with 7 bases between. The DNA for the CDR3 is TGTGCCAGCAGTTATGGGGATTCCTACAATGAGCAGTTCTTC. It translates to CASSYGDSYNEQFF.

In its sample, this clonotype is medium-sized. In DNA form, the CDR3 reads TGCAGTGCTCTCGAGGACAGGGACACTGAAGCTTTCTTT. Translated: CSALEDRDTEAFF. The rearrangement joins TRBV20-1 to TRBJ1-1; 8 bases are shared with TRBD1. CDR1 DFQATT and CDR2 SNEGSKA come from the germline V gene (reference sequence). J was trimmed by 3 bases and V by 5 bases; bases with no gene match: 5. The CDR3 covers 13 residues.

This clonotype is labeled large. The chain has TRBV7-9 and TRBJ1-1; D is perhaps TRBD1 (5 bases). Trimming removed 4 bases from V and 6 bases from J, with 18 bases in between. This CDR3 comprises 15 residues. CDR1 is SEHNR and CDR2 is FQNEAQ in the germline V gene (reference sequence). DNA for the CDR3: TGTGCCAGCAGCTCGAACCCCGGGACGGGGGCTGAAGCTTTCTTT. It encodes CASSSNPGTGAEAFF.

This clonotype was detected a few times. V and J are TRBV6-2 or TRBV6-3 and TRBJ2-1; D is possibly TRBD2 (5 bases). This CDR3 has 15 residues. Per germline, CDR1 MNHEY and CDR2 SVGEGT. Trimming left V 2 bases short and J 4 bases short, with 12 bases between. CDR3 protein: CASSYELEGYNEQFF. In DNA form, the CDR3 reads TGTGCCAGCAGTTACGAACTAGAAGGGTACAATGAGCAGTTCTTC.

CDR3 amino acids: CASSYGGDTGELFF. As DNA, the CDR3 is TGTGCCAGCAGTTACGGTGGGGACACCGGGGAGCTGTTTTTT. The chain combines TRBV6-2 or TRBV6-3 with TRBJ2-2; D is unresolved. This CDR3 region has 14 residues. Germline lookup yields CDR1 MNHEY and CDR2 SVGEGT. Deletions cut 2 bases from V and 3 bases from J, with 7 bases between.

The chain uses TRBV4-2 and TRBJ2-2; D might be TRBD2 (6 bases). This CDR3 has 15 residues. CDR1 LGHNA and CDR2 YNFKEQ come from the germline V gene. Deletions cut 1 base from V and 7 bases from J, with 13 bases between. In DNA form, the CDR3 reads TGTGCCAGCAGCCAAGGACCGGAGGGAATCGGGGAGCTGTTTTTT. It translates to CASSQGPEGIGELFF.

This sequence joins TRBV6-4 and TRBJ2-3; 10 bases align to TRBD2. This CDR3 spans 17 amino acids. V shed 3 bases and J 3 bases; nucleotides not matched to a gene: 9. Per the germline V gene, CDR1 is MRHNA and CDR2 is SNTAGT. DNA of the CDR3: TGTGCCAGCAGTGAATCCCCTAGCGGGGGAGGGACAGATACGCAGTATTTT. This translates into CASSESPSGGGTDTQYF.

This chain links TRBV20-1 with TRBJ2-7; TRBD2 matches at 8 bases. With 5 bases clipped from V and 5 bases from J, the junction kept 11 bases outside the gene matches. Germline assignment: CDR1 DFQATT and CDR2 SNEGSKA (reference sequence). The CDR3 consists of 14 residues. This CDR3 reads CSAGERLAGNEQYF. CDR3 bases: TGCAGTGCTGGGGAGCGTCTAGCGGGTAACGAGCAGTACTTC.

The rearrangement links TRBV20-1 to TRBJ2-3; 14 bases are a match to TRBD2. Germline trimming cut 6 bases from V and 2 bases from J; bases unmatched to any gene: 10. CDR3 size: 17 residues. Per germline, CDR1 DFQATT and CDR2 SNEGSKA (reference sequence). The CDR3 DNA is TGCAGTGCGCCACCGGGACTAGCGGGAGTCTCCACAGATACGCAGTATTTT. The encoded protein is CSAPPGLAGVSTDTQYF.

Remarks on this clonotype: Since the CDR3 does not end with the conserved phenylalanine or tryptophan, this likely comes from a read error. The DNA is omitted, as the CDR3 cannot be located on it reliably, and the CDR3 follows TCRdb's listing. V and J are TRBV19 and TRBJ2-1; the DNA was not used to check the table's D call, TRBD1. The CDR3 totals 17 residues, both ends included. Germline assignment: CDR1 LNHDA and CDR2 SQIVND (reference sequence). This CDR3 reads CASSTHFGASSYNEKFV.

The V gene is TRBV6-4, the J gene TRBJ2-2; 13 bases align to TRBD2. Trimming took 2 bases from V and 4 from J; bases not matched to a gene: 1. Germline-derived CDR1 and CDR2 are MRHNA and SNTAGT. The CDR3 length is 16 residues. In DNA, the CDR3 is TGTGCCAGCAGTGACACTAGCGGGGGGGCCACCGGGGAGCTGTTTTTT. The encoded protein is CASSDTSGGATGELFF.

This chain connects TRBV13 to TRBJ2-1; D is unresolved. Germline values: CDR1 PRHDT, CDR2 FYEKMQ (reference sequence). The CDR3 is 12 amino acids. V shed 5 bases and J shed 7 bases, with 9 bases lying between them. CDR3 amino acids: CASSDWGNEQFF. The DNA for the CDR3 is TGTGCCAGCAGCGACTGGGGAAATGAGCAGTTCTTC.

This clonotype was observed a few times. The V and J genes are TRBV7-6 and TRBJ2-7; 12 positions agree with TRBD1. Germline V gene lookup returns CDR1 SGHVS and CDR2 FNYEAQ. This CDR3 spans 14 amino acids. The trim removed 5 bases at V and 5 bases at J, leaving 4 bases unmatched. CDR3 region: CASSPGQGADEQYF. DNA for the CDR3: TGTGCCAGCAGCCCGGGACAGGGGGCCGACGAGCAGTACTTC.

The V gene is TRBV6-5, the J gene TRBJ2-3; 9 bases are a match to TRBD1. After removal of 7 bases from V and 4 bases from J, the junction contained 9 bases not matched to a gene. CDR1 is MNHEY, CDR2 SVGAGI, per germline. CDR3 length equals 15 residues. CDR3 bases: TGTGCCAGCACCCCGGGGACAGGGACCCCAGATACGCAGTATTTT. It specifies CASTPGTGTPDTQYF.

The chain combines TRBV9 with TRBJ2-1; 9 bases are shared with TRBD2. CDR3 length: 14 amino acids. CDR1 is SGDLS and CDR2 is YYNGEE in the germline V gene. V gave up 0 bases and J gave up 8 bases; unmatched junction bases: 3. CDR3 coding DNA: TGTGCCAGCAGCGTAGCAGTAGCGGGGGATGAGCAGTTCTTC. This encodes CASSVAVAGDEQFF.

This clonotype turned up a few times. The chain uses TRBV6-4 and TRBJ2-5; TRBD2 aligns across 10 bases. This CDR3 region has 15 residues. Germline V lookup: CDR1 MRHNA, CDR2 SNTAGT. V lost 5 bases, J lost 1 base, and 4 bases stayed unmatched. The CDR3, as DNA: TGTGCCAGCAGTCTACTAGCGGGGACCCAAGAGACCCAGTACTTC. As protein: CASSLLAGTQETQYF.

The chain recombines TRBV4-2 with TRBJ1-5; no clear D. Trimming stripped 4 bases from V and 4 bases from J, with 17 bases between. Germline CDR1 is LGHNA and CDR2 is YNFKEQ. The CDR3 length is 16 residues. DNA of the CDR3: TGTGCCAGCAGCCTAACAATCGGCAGAGATAATCAGCCCCAGCATTTT. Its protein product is CASSLTIGRDNQPQHF.

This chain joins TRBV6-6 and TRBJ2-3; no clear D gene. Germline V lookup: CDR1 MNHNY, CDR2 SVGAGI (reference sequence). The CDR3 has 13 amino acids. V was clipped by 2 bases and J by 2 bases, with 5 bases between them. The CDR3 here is CASSYRDTDTQYF. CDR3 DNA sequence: TGTGCCAGCAGTTACAGAGACACAGATACGCAGTATTTT.

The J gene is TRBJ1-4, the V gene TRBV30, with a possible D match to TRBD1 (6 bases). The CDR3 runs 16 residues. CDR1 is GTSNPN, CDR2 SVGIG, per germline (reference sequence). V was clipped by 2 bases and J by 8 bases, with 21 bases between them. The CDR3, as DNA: TGTGCCTGGAGTTACCACCGCGGAGGGGGTGAGGAAAAACTGTTTTTT. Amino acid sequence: CAWSYHRGGGEEKLFF.

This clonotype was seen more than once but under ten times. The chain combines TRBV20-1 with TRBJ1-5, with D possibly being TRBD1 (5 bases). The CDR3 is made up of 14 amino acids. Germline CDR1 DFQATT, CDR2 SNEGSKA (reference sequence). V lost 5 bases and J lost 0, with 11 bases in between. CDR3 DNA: TGCAGTGCTCAGATAGGGGTTAGCAATCAGCCCCAGCATTTT. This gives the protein CSAQIGVSNQPQHF.

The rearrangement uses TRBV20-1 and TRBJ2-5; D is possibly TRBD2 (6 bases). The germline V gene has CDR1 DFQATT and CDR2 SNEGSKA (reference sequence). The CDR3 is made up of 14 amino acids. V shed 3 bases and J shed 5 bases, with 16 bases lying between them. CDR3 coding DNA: TGCAGTGCTAGGGGGGGAGGAGTGTCGGAGACCCAGTACTTC. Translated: CSARGGGVSETQYF.

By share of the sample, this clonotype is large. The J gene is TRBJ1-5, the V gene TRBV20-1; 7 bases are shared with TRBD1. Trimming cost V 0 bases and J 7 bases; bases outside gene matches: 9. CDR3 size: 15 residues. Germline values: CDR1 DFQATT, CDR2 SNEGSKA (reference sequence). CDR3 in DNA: TGCAGTGCTAGAGATCCACAGGGGTTTTCCCAGCCCCAGCATTTT. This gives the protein CSARDPQGFSQPQHF.

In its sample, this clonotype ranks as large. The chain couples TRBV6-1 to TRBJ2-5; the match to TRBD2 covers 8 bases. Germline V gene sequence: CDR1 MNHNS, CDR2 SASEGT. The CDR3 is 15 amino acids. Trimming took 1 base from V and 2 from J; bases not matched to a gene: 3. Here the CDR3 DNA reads TGTGCCAGCAGTGAAGTCGGCGGGGGGCAAGAGACCCAGTACTTC. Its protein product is CASSEVGGGQETQYF.